Each of the 5 T cell receptor beta chains below was sequenced from the same sample in a study of blood T cell repertoires in COVID-19 (dated by TCRdb to the early 2020s). Library generation was performed with the immunoSEQ multiplex PCR assay. TCRdb's version of the immuneACCESS table is confined to in-frame rearrangements and falls short of the full clone set. An unresolved V gene accounts for under half of the shortfall where checked; the remainder is of unknown origin. The sample has over 250,000 clones on record, 90% of them singletons. Clones ranked in the top ten supply around 2.6% of the sample. The specimen was PBMCs or T cells enriched from blood (not recorded which). The receptors originated from a man aged 55 to 70 who had recovered from COVID-19.

V gene TRBV6-5 combines with J gene TRBJ2-1; D is perhaps TRBD1 (6 bases). The CDR3 loop spans 13 amino acids. Germline V gene data show CDR1 as MNHEY and CDR2 as SVGAGI. Trimming removed 7 bases from V and 9 bases from J, with 16 bases in between. The CDR3 DNA reads TGTGCCAGCACCTCCCCGCTAGGGGGTGAGCAGTTCTTC. It translates to CASTSPLGGEQFF.

The rearrangement joins TRBV29-1 to TRBJ1-2; D ambiguous. The CDR3 consists of 11 residues. The V gene's germline CDR1 is SQVTM and CDR2 ANQGSEA. V lost 1 base, J lost 8 bases, and 8 bases lay in between. The CDR3 sequence: CSVEGKHGYTF. The CDR3 bases are TGCAGCGTTGAAGGCAAACACGGCTACACCTTC.

In its sample, this clone was seen once. The chain is built from TRBV6-5 and TRBJ1-2; D might be TRBD1 (5 bases). The V and J ends lost 5 bases and 8 bases respectively, with 18 bases between them. Germline V gene sequence: CDR1 MNHEY, CDR2 SVGAGI. This CDR3 region has 14 residues. The CDR3 sequence: CASSPGGVTGGYTF. Written as DNA, the CDR3 is TGTGCCAGCAGTCCCGGAGGGGTTACGGGGGGCTACACCTTC.

V and J are TRBV30 and TRBJ2-4; 10 bases line up with TRBD1. Per germline, CDR1 GTSNPN and CDR2 SVGIG (reference sequence). CDR3 size: 14 residues. V shed 3 bases, J shed 8 bases, and the junction held 7 bases outside the gene matches. Here the CDR3 DNA reads TGTGCCTGGAGGGACAGGGGGAGAGGGGACATTCAGTACTTC. It is translated as CAWRDRGRGDIQYF.

This chain connects TRBV7-6 to TRBJ1-1; 11 positions match TRBD1. CDR3 length: 15 residues. V shed 0 bases and J 10 bases; nucleotides not matched to a gene: 7. Per the germline V gene, CDR1 is SGHVS and CDR2 is FNYEAQ. CDR3 region: CASSLAGQGASRAFF. Written as DNA, the CDR3 is TGTGCCAGCAGCTTAGCAGGACAGGGGGCGAGTCGAGCTTTCTTT.